This T cell receptor (beta chain) was sequenced during a study of CD8+ T cells in alopecia areata. General study findings and limits: Scalp samples also contribute reads from the resident alphabeta T cells found in normal skin.

Notes on this clone: Its antigen is undetermined.

cDNA reverse transcribed from extracted RNA served as the sequencing template. Data came from immunoSEQ multiplex PCR; TCRdb stores just in-frame clones and leaves some out. The sample has some 170,000 clones; about 70% are singletons. V was pared by 7 bases and J by 6 bases, with 12 bases between. CDR1 and CDR2 from the germline V gene are LNHDA and SQIVND (reference sequence). The CDR3 covers 12 residues. This specimen was CD8+ T cells sorted from blood, taken at week 0. V usage is TRBV19 and J usage is TRBJ1-2, with a tentative D call TRBD1 (5 bases). The receptor was isolated from a human donor with alopecia areata. The CDR3 DNA sequence: TGTGCCAGTACCAAGGGACTTGATGGCTACACCTTC. Protein product: CASTKGLDGYTF.